Below, one TCR beta chain is given with its context. The source of the sample is a study of T cells in localized non-small cell lung cancer. Profiled with immunoSEQ multiplex PCR; TCRdb holds only in-frame clones, not every one. The sample has approximately 31,000 clones, about four fifths seen once. CDR1 and CDR2 from the germline V gene are SGHRS and YFSETQ. V gave up 2 bases and J gave up 1 base, with 9 bases separating them. CDR3 length: 14 amino acids. The material sequenced was peripheral blood, taken before any cancer treatment. The chain has TRBV5-1 and TRBJ2-5, with D possibly being TRBD1 or TRBD2 (5 bases each). The source is a male donor aged 60 or over with stage II squamous cell lung carcinoma. CDR3 DNA: TGCGCCAGCAGCTTCGGGACGGTCCAAGAGACCCAGTACTTC. Translation gives CASSFGTVQETQYF.